This TCR beta chain was obtained from a study of identical twins. TCRdb re-analysed the 5' RACE reads in MiXCR, keeping a single row per CDR3 protein. This table has about 470,000 distinct CDR3 sequences, less than 25% appearing once. The germline CDR1 and CDR2 sequences are SGHTA and FQGNSA. Trimming took off 5 bases at V and 1 base at J, with 11 bases between the two ends. The CDR3 contains 14 residues. The same data also contributed to another study, on T cells expressing NK-cell markers. That study reports: It remained uncertain whether the expanded NKG2C+ T cell clones were specific for HCMV antigens.

This TCR came from a woman aged 18-35 years in good health. Sequenced input: CD4+ T cells sorted from blood. This chain uses TRBV7-2 with TRBJ1-1, with D hard to call. The CDR3 nucleotides are TGTGCCAGCAGCGCCCTGGCGGGGAACACTGAAGCTTTCTTT. Its protein is CASSALAGNTEAFF.